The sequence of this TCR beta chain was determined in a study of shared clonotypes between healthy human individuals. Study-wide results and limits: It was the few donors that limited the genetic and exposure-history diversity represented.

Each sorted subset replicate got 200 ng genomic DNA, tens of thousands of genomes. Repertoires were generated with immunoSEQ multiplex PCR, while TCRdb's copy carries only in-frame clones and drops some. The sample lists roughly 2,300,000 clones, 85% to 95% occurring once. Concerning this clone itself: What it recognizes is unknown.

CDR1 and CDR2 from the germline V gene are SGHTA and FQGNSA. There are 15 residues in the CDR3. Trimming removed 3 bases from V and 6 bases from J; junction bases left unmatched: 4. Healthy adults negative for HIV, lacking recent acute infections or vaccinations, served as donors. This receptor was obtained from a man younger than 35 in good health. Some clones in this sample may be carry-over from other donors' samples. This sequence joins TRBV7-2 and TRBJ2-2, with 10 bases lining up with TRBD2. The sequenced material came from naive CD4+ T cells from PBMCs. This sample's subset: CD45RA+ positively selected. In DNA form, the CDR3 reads TGTGCCAGCAGCTTGGCTAGCGGGAGTCCCGGGGAGCTGTTTTTT. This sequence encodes CASSLASGSPGELFF.